A single T cell receptor beta chain is shown here with its context. Its antigen is as yet unknown. This sample was taken from a study of T cells in localized non-small cell lung cancer. Study-wide findings and caveats: Increased T cell density in blood showed an association with longer overall survival.

The length of the CDR3 is 13 residues. Germline V gene data show CDR1 as LNHDA and CDR2 as SQIVND (reference sequence). V was trimmed by 9 bases and J by 0 bases, leaving 9 bases between them. Assay: immunoSEQ multiplex PCR; the TCRdb copy retains only in-frame clones and omits some. The sample consists of more than 2,500 clones, roughly 43% of them appearing once. The source of this sequence is a male donor at least 60 years old with stage I squamous cell lung carcinoma. This sample comprised lung tumor tissue, obtained before any cancer treatment. The chain uses TRBV19 and TRBJ1-3; D uncertain. CDR3 DNA sequence: TGTGCCAGCCGGGATGTCTCTGGAAACACCATATATTTT. Protein: CASRDVSGNTIYF. Looking up the rest from reference TRBV19 and TRBJ1-3 gives the full variable domain: DGGITQSPKYLFRKEGQNVTLSCEQNLNHDAMYWYRQDPGQGLRLIYYSQIVNDFQKGDIAEGYSVSREKKESFPLTVTSAQKNPTAFYLCASRDVSGNTIYFGEGSWLTVV.